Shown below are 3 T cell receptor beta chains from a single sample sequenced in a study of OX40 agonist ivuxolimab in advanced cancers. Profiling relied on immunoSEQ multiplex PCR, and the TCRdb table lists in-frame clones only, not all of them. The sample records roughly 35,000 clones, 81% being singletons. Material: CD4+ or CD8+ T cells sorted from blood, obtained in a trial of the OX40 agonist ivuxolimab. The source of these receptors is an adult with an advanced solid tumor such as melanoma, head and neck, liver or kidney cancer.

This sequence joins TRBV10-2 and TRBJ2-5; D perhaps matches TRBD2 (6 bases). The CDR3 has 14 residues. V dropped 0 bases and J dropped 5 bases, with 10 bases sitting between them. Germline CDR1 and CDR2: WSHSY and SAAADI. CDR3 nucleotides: TGCGCCAGCAGTGAGTCGGTAGCGGTTGAGACCCAGTACTTC. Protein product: CASSESVAVETQYF.

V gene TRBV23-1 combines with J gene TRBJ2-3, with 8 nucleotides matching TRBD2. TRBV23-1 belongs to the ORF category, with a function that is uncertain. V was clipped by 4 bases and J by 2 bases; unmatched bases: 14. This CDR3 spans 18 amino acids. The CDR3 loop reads CASSLTPGTSPDTDTQYF. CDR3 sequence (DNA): TGCGCCAGCAGTCTTACGCCCGGGACTAGTCCCGACACAGATACGCAGTATTTT.

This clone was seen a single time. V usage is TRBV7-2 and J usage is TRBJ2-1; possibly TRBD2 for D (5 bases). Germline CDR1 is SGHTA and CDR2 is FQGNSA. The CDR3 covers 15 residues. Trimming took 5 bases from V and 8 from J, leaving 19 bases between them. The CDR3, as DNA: TGTGCCAGCAGCCGAACCGGGATCTCGGTCGATGAGCAGTTCTTC. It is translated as CASSRTGISVDEQFF. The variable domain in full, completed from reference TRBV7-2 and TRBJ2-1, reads GAGVSQSPSNKVTEKGKDVELRCDPISGHTALYWYRQSLGQGLEFLIYFQGNSAPDKSGLPSDRFSAERTGGSVSTLTIQRTQQEDSAVYLCASSRTGISVDEQFFGPGTRLTVL.